This T cell receptor beta chain stems from a study of blood T cell repertoires in COVID-19 (dated by TCRdb to 2019 to 2021). As for the study more broadly: Collaborator samples came from the United States, Italy and Spain and covered acute and convalescent phases of COVID-19. The material from the prospective study consisted of cDNA or gDNA derived from T cells, B-cell-depleted T cells, or PBMCs. The dataset comprised deeply sampled blood TCRbeta repertoires from subjects exposed to, actively infected with, or recovered from COVID-19. The repertoires were released in a freely available public database intended as a resource for research on the immune response to SARS-CoV-2. Samples came from the ongoing ImmuneRACE study (first 160 participants) plus 1,254 subjects from 6 global collaborators. Nearly every sample came with metadata listing a de-identified subject ID, COVID-19 status, age in years and sex. Where HLA class I and class II types were available, the types were taken from metadata supplied by the sample provider, not from assay-based typing. Summary of the overall study and its limitations: The amount of clinical and demographic metadata varied by source and participant and was provided uncurated.

The CDR3 covers 15 residues, taking in both the cysteine and the phenylalanine. Only the CDR3 region is kept as DNA, spanning 45 bases read in frame from base 1. From a lookup of the germline V gene (reference sequence), CDR1 and CDR2 are SEHNR and FQNEAQ. The trim is 5 bases for V and 1 base for J, with a gap of 13 bases between the germline ends. Whole blood was collected in K2EDTA tubes by collaborating institutions according to the institutions' own protocols. Collaborator samples were shipped for TCRbeta analysis as frozen whole blood, isolated PBMCs, or DNA extracted from either sample type. As concerns this clone: Its antigen is not yet known. No much larger clone exists at a distance of one base, and base qualities are not known.

TCRbeta CDR3 regions were amplified from genomic DNA by means of the immunoSEQ Assay, a bias-controlled multiplex PCR. Regarding the original processing steps: Nucleated cell counts per sample were estimated from amplification of reference gene primers within the assay. To quantify the absolute abundance of each unique TCRbeta CDR3 rearrangement, sequence reads were collapsed and filtered. For each sample, productive Simpson clonality was calculated as the square root of Simpson's diversity index over productive rearrangements. The table comes from immuneACCESS by way of TCRdb, which keeps in-frame sequences with V and J called. Part of the clones is missing from these tables; in studies checked, under half for an unresolved V gene and the rest for unknown reasons. D and trimming come from the DNA, and the V and J calls and clone size come from that table. Present in this sample are roughly 70,000 clones, around 80% of which were seen just once. The top ten clonotypes cover almost 10% of the sample.

This chain is built from TRBV7-9 and TRBJ2-3, and TRBD2 may be the D gene, going by 6 matching bases. The receptor comes from a human donor in a cohort sampled during active COVID-19. The sequenced sample was peripheral blood. The nucleotides read TGTGCCAGCAGCCCTCTACGCGGGGGCACAGATACGCAGTATTTT. The resulting protein is CASSPLRGGTDTQYF.